This is a list of T cell receptor beta chains from one sample in a study of CD8+ T cells in alopecia areata. Repertoires were generated with immunoSEQ multiplex PCR, while TCRdb's copy carries only in-frame clones and drops some. The data contain 90,000 to 120,000 clones, 84% of them singletons. Sequencing was performed on CD8+ T cells sorted from blood, taken at week 24, from a patient treated with tofacitinib. These receptors were obtained from a human donor with alopecia areata. Both conserved end residues are part of each CDR3. The D gene is left open where the match is weak. A clone size is listed for some rows: how often the clone was seen (once, few, many), or a class if it is expanded.

V gene	clone size	J gene	D gene	CDR3 DNA	CDR3 protein
TRBV5-1	NA	TRBJ2-1	NA	TGCGCCAGCAGTACGGGGCTATACAATGAGCAGTTCTTC	CASSTGLYNEQFF
TRBV6-5	once	TRBJ1-2	NA	TGTGCCAGCAGTCCAACAGTCGGAAGTAACTATGGCTACACCTTC	CASSPTVGSNYGYTF
TRBV6-1	NA	TRBJ2-3	TRBD1	TGTGCCAGCAGTGATCCCTCGGGACAGGGGGCAGATACGCAGTATTTT	CASSDPSGQGADTQYF
TRBV4-1	NA	TRBJ2-5	NA	TGCGCCAGCAGCCAAACTCGACTGATTCTGGAGACCCAGTACTTC	CASSQTRLILETQYF
TRBV6-1	many	TRBJ1-1	TRBD1	TGTGCCAGCAAAGACAGGGGACTCTTGAACACTGAAGCTTTCTTT	CASKDRGLLNTEAFF
TRBV29-1	few	TRBJ1-1	NA	TGCAGCGTTCGCTACGGCGGCACTGAAGCTTTCTTT	CSVRYGGTEAFF
TRBV27	NA	TRBJ1-2	NA	TGTGCCAGCTACCCAACCGGGGGTCGAAACTATGGCTACACCTTC	CASYPTGGRNYGYTF
TRBV12-5	NA	TRBJ2-1	NA	TGTGCTAGTGGTTTGGACTTTGGGGGAAATGAGCAGTTCTTC	CASGLDFGGNEQFF
TRBV5-6	NA	TRBJ2-7	NA	TGTGCCAGCAGCTTGGCGGCAGGGAGTATCTACGAGCAGTACTTC	CASSLAAGSIYEQYF
TRBV19	few	TRBJ1-2	NA	TGTGCCAGTAGTATAGGCGGCCTCCTTAACTATGGCTACACCTTC	CASSIGGLLNYGYTF
TRBV7-6	NA	TRBJ2-7	NA	TGTGCCAGCAGCACAGGCCGCGGGGACTACGAGCAGTACTTC	CASSTGRGDYEQYF
TRBV9	NA	TRBJ2-1	TRBD2	TGTGCCAGCAGCCCCCGGGAGCGGGGGGGGTACAATGAGCAGTTCTTC	CASSPRERGGYNEQFF
TRBV4-2	NA	TRBJ2-3	TRBD1	TGTGCCAGCAGCTGGACGTTAGGGACAGGTAGCACAGATACGCAGTATTTT	CASSWTLGTGSTDTQYF
TRBV5-4	NA	TRBJ2-7	NA	TGTGCCAGCAGCACGGAGAACTCCTACGAGCAGTACTTC	CASSTENSYEQYF
TRBV7-9	NA	TRBJ2-7	TRBD2	TGTGCCAGCAGCACGCCCGGGACTAGCGGGGGTTATGGCGAGCAGTACTTC	CASSTPGTSGGYGEQYF
TRBV4-3	few	TRBJ2-7	NA	TGCGCCAGCAGCCCCGAACGTAGGGGACCCTACGAGCAGTACTTC	CASSPERRGPYEQYF
TRBV7-6	NA	TRBJ1-1	NA	TGTGCCAGCAGCTTAGGTGGTAGGGGAGAAGAAGCTTTCTTT	CASSLGGRGEEAFF
TRBV6-5	NA	TRBJ1-2	NA	TGTGCCAGCAGTTACGGGGATAACTATGGCTACACCTTC	CASSYGDNYGYTF
TRBV20-1	few	TRBJ2-7	NA	TGCAGGGGAGGGGGAGAGGTCGAGCAGTACTTC	CRGGGEVEQYF
TRBV7-9	NA	TRBJ1-1	TRBD1	TGTGCCAGCAGCTCTTCAGGGGGCCCGAACACTGAAGCTTTCTTT	CASSSSGGPNTEAFF
TRBV30	NA	TRBJ2-1	NA	TGTGCCTGGACCCAGCCTTACAATGAGCAGTTCTTC	CAWTQPYNEQFF
TRBV7-9	NA	TRBJ2-7	TRBD1	TGTGCCAGCAGCCCCATCGGACAGGGGGCTTACGAGCAGTACTTC	CASSPIGQGAYEQYF
TRBV29-1	NA	TRBJ1-1	NA	TGCAGCGTTACGGGCGGCACTGAAGCTTTCTTT	CSVTGGTEAFF
TRBV7-6	NA	TRBJ1-1	TRBD1	TGTGCCAGCAGCCTCCAAGACAGGGCCACTGAAGCTTTCTTT	CASSLQDRATEAFF
TRBV4-3	NA	TRBJ2-1	TRBD2	TGCGCCAGCAGCCAAGGGACTAGTCTCTACAATGAGCAGTTCTTC	CASSQGTSLYNEQFF
TRBV25-1	NA	TRBJ2-3	NA	TGTGCCAGCAGTGAAAGGACTAAATTGGATACGCAGTATTTT	CASSERTKLDTQYF
TRBV27	NA	TRBJ1-2	TRBD1	TGTGCCAGCAGACTCACAGGGGCTTATGGCTACACCTTC	CASRLTGAYGYTF
TRBV4-3	few	TRBJ2-7	NA	TGCGCCAGCAGCCAAGAGGGAGGTCCTTGGGGTGGCGAGCAGTACTTC	CASSQEGGPWGGEQYF
TRBV29-1	NA	TRBJ1-1	NA	TGCAGCGTTGATGTTTTGTGGGGGAGGGAGGGTGAAGCTTTCTTT	CSVDVLWGREGEAFF
TRBV7-2	NA	TRBJ2-1	TRBD2	TGTGCCAGCAGCTTAGAAAGCGGGGGGGCCTACAATGAGCAGTTCTTC	CASSLESGGAYNEQFF
TRBV7-9	NA	TRBJ2-5	NA	TGTGCCAGCAGCTTGCGACTGCAAGAGACCCAGTACTTC	CASSLRLQETQYF
TRBV29-1	few	TRBJ2-3	NA	TGCAGCGTTGCCGATCACAGGGCGGATACGCAGTATTTT	CSVADHRADTQYF
TRBV2	NA	TRBJ2-7	TRBD1	TGTGCCAGCAGGTTAGGACAGGGGACCGAGCAGTACTTC	CASRLGQGTEQYF
TRBV2	NA	TRBJ2-3	NA	TGTGCCAGCAGTGAATACGGCAGGAACACAGATACGCAGTATTTT	CASSEYGRNTDTQYF
TRBV11-2	few	TRBJ2-1	NA	TGTGCCAGCAGCTATAGACAGGCCAATGAGCAGTTCTTC	CASSYRQANEQFF
TRBV28	NA	TRBJ2-3	NA	TGTGCCGGGCCTCTTAGCGGTAGCACAGATACGCAGTATTTT	CAGPLSGSTDTQYF
TRBV23-1	NA	TRBJ1-4	NA	TGCGCCAGCGCGTCACCCAAACTGAAACCTAATGAAAAACTGTTTTTT	CASASPKLKPNEKLFF
TRBV4-1	NA	TRBJ2-5	NA	TGCGCCAGCAGCCAAGTTTGGGGGGAGACCCAGTACTTC	CASSQVWGETQYF
TRBV27	few	TRBJ2-3	TRBD2	TGTGCCAGCAGTTTAACATTAGCGGGGGGCACAGATACGCAGTATTTT	CASSLTLAGGTDTQYF
TRBV7-9	once	TRBJ2-1	NA	TGTGCCAGCAGCTTAGCGTTGGAGCAGTTCTTC	CASSLALEQFF
TRBV7-7	NA	TRBJ2-5	TRBD2	TGTGCTAGCAGCTTGCTAGCGGGGGGTCAGGACGGGGAGACCCAGTACTTC	CASSLLAGGQDGETQYF
TRBV11-3	NA	TRBJ2-2	TRBD2	TGTGCCAGCAGCTTATTAGCGGGGGAACACACCGGGGAGCTGTTTTTT	CASSLLAGEHTGELFF
TRBV5-5	NA	TRBJ1-6	NA	TGTGCCAGCTCTCCCCGAGAACTCTGGAGCTCCTATAATTCACCCCTCCACTTT	CASSPRELWSSYNSPLHF
TRBV7-9	NA	TRBJ2-3	NA	TGTGCCAGCAGCTTAGCGAGGGAGACTACAGATACGCAGTATTTT	CASSLARETTDTQYF
TRBV30	NA	TRBJ2-1	NA	TGTGCCTGGACCGAAGGGGCGGGGGCCCTCAATGAGCAGTTCTTC	CAWTEGAGALNEQFF
TRBV7-2	NA	TRBJ2-7	NA	TGTGCCAGCAGCTTAATCGTGGGACCCAACTCCTACGAGCAGTACTTC	CASSLIVGPNSYEQYF
TRBV7-9	NA	TRBJ2-5	TRBD2	TGTGCCAGCAGCCAGCTAGCGGGGGTTGTGGAGACCCAGTACTTC	CASSQLAGVVETQYF